The clone carrying this T cell receptor beta chain was seen many times. This record belongs to a study of CD8 T cells in ankylosing spondylitis. TCRdb re-derived calls from the 5' RACE reads in MiXCR, one entry per CDR3 protein. The sample lists 200,000 to 300,000 distinct CDR3 sequences, approximately 10% seen once, with about 2.5% in the top ten. This CDR3 spans 12 amino acids. Germline values: CDR1 DFQATT, CDR2 SNEGSKA (reference sequence). V lost 7 bases, J lost 6 bases, and 3 bases stayed unmatched. The chain carries TRBV20-1 and TRBJ1-6, with 7 bases aligning to TRBD1. The sequenced sample consisted of blood, either unsorted or a sorted T cell fraction (not recorded which). This clonotype originated in a male donor with ankylosing spondylitis or in good health (not recorded which). CDR3 amino acids: CSVGGGNSPLHF. CDR3 bases: TGCAGTGTAGGGGGCGGTAATTCACCCCTCCACTTT.